This T cell receptor (beta chain) was sequenced in a study of human T cells and chemical hapten exposure. Unique molecular identifiers were attached to individual cDNA molecules during library preparation. TCRdb re-analysed the RACE reads in MiXCR, keeping a single row per CDR3 protein. Of 55,000 to 85,000 distinct CDR3 sequences listed, roughly 9.2% are singletons. Time point defined: patch test 1, 2 weeks after DPC sensitization. The treatment denotes: therapeutic diphenylcyclopropenone sensitization with weekly scalp DPC. Germline-derived CDR1 and CDR2 are SEHNR and FQNEAQ (reference sequence). The ends lost 1 base at V and 3 bases at J; junction bases unmatched: 4. The CDR3 spans 16 residues.

Sequencing used whole blood, obtained in connection with sensitization to the hapten diphenylcyclopropenone (DPC). This receptor was taken from a woman between 35 and 50 years old with alopecia areata. Some clones in this sample may be carry-over from other donors' samples. V usage is TRBV7-9 and J usage is TRBJ2-1, with 9 bases lining up with TRBD1. DNA for the CDR3: TGTGCCAGCAGCTTAGTAACAGGGGGCCACTACAATGAGCAGTTCTTC. It is translated as CASSLVTGGHYNEQFF.